What follows are 18 T cell receptor beta chains derived from one specimen sequenced in a study of naive and memory T cell subsets. Whole-study results and caveats: Possibly reflecting memory cells re-expressing CD45RA, a few larger clonotypes occurred in naive repertoires, especially CD8.

These receptors' antigens are unknown. An equimolar mix of two oligonucleotides served as the beta constant-region primer for TRBC1 and TRBC2. Nested alpha and beta constant-region primers with the SP2 primer drove four PCR rounds on ligated cDNA. MiXCR, applied by TCRdb to the UMI-ligation and nested PCR reads, yields one record per CDR3 protein. This table has roughly 140,000 distinct CDR3 sequences, 15% to 25% appearing once. Input material: naive CD8+ T cells from blood. These receptors were collected from a human donor in good health.

This clonotype was counted a few times. The rearrangement joins TRBV28 to TRBJ1-1; D remains unclear. The germline gives CDR1 MDHEN, CDR2 SYDVKM. The CDR3 is 11 residues long. V lost 3 bases to trimming and J lost 7 bases, with 6 bases between them. The CDR3 reads CASSFVDEAFF. The CDR3, as DNA: TGTGCCAGCAGTTTCGTGGATGAAGCTTTCTTT. The full variable domain, completed using reference TRBV28 and TRBJ1-1, is DVKVTQSSRYLVKRTGEKVFLECVQDMDHENMFWYRQDPGLGLRLIYFSYDVKMKEKGDIPEGYSVSREKKERFSLILESASTNQTSMYLCASSFVDEAFFGQGTRLTVV.

A few counts support this clonotype. V usage is TRBV12-3 or TRBV12-4 and J usage is TRBJ2-3; D unclear. Between the trimmed V and J ends, which lost 5 bases and 2 bases, there was a span of 11 bases. The CDR3 spans 14 residues. CDR3 amino acids: CASSIGFSTDTQYF. DNA of the CDR3: TGTGCCAGCAGTATCGGTTTTTCCACAGATACGCAGTATTTT.

The V gene is TRBV2, the J gene TRBJ2-1; D unclear. The CDR3 length is 12 residues. Trimming took off 7 bases at V and 4 bases at J, with 8 bases between the two ends. Germline V lookup: CDR1 SNHLY, CDR2 FYNNEI. CDR3 sequence: CASMGSYNEQFF. The CDR3 nucleotides read TGTGCCAGCATGGGGTCGTACAATGAGCAGTTCTTC. The variable domain in full, with the rest retrieved from reference TRBV2 and TRBJ2-1, is EPEVTQTPSHQVTQMGQEVILRCVPISNHLYFYWYRQILGQKVEFLVSFYNNEISEKSEIFDDQFSVERPDGSNFTLKIRSTKLEDSAMYFCASMGSYNEQFFGPGTRLTVL.

The chain links TRBV3-1 to TRBJ2-3; TRBD2 is a possible D gene (6 bases). The CDR3 length is 15 residues. CDR1 and CDR2 (germline): LGHDT, YNNKEL (reference sequence). V dropped 4 bases and J dropped 0 bases, with 11 bases sitting between them. CDR3 bases: TGTGCCAGCAGCCTTTATAGCGGAAGCACAGATACGCAGTATTTT. Its translation: CASSLYSGSTDTQYF.

DNA of the CDR3: TGTGCCACCAGCGTAGGGACAGGGCCTACCGGGGAGCTGTTTTTT. It is translated as CATSVGTGPTGELFF. The chain carries TRBV15 and TRBJ2-2; 9 positions match TRBD1. Trimming cost V 5 bases and J 5 bases; bases outside gene matches: 6. The CDR3 sequence is 15 residues long. Germline-derived CDR1 and CDR2 are LNHNV and YYDKDF (reference sequence).

This chain joins TRBV3-1 and TRBJ2-1; D is unclear. CDR3 length equals 14 residues. V was shortened by 4 bases and J by 9 bases, with 16 bases between the two germline ends. Germline V gene data show CDR1 as LGHDT and CDR2 as YNNKEL (reference sequence). This CDR3 reads CASSPRGDSAEQFF. CDR3 in DNA: TGTGCCAGCAGCCCGAGAGGCGACTCTGCTGAGCAGTTCTTC.

This chain links TRBV2 with TRBJ2-6, with D perhaps matching TRBD2 (5 bases). Germline V gene data show CDR1 as SNHLY and CDR2 as FYNNEI. CDR3 length equals 17 residues. V was cut by 10 bases and J by 0 bases, with 19 bases left in between. DNA of the CDR3: TGTGCCACCGACGAGGGAGCGCTGATCTCTGGGGCCAACGTCCTGACTTTC. This encodes CATDEGALISGANVLTF.

This clonotype appeared a few times. The chain has TRBV20-1 and TRBJ1-6; 9 bases map to TRBD1. The length of the CDR3 is 15 residues. Germline lookup yields CDR1 DFQATT and CDR2 SNEGSKA (reference sequence). J gave up 9 bases and V 0 bases, and 6 bases lay outside the gene matches. CDR3 sequence (DNA): TGCAGTGCTAGAGATGTCGACAGGGGGTTTTCACCCCTCCACTTT. Encoded protein: CSARDVDRGFSPLHF.

This clonotype showed up just a few times. The J gene is TRBJ2-3, the V gene TRBV2; no clear D. The V gene's germline CDR1 is SNHLY and CDR2 FYNNEI. V lost 5 bases and J 4 bases, leaving 10 bases between the germline ends. The CDR3 is made up of 13 amino acids. In DNA form, the CDR3 reads TGTGCCAGCAGTCCCGGAGTGTCAGATACGCAGTATTTT. Protein product: CASSPGVSDTQYF.

V is TRBV5-4 and J is TRBJ2-5; 10 nucleotides line up with TRBD1. Unmatched junction bases numbered 5, after V lost 4 bases and J lost 5 bases. This CDR3 has 14 amino acids. Germline CDR1 and CDR2: SGHNT and YYREEE (reference sequence). CDR3 loop: CASSMTGGRETQYF. CDR3 bases: TGTGCCAGCAGCATGACAGGGGGCCGGGAGACCCAGTACTTC.

The chain combines TRBV7-2 with TRBJ2-1; tentatively, D is TRBD1 or TRBD2 (5 bases each). Per germline, CDR1 SGHTA and CDR2 FQGNSA. The CDR3 loop spans 17 amino acids. V shed 6 bases and J shed 3 bases, with 21 bases lying between them. The CDR3 region is CASRNLTGRAYYNEQFF. The DNA for the CDR3 is TGTGCCAGCAGGAACTTAACGGGGCGGGCTTACTACAATGAGCAGTTCTTC.

V is TRBV5-6 and J is TRBJ2-7, with a weak D call TRBD2 (5 bases). CDR3 length equals 13 residues. The ends were cut back, 7 bases at V and 0 bases at J, with 11 bases in the middle. The germline gives CDR1 SGHDT, CDR2 YYEEEE. CDR3 nucleotides: TGTGCCAGCGGCGAGGGTAGCTCCTACGAGCAGTACTTC. Translated: CASGEGSSYEQYF.

J is TRBJ1-3 and V is TRBV27; D not certain. The CDR3 covers 13 residues. Trimming removed 8 bases from V and 4 bases from J, with 12 bases in between. CDR1 and CDR2 from the germline V gene are MNHEY and SMNVEV (reference sequence). CDR3 sequence: CASLSKTGNTIYF. CDR3 bases: TGTGCCAGCCTTTCAAAGACGGGAAACACCATATATTTT.

The chain employs TRBV5-1 and TRBJ2-1, with 14 positions matching TRBD2. The CDR3 covers 15 residues. Germline V CDR1 and CDR2: SGHRS, YFSETQ. J gave up 8 bases and V 4 bases, and 5 bases lay outside the gene matches. Here the CDR3 DNA reads TGCGCCAGCAGCGCTGGGACTAGCGGGAGAGATGAGCAGTTCTTC. This encodes CASSAGTSGRDEQFF.

This clonotype has ten or more counts. The rearrangement links TRBV24-1 to TRBJ2-1, with D unresolved. The germline V gene encodes CDR1 KGHDR and CDR2 SFDVKD. The CDR3 extends over 14 amino acids. Trimming shortened V by 0 bases and J by 3 bases, and 5 bases separated the two germline ends. The CDR3 nucleotides are TGTGCCACCAGTGATTTGACCAACTACAATGAGCAGTTCTTC. It translates to CATSDLTNYNEQFF.

The chain has TRBV6-2 or TRBV6-3 and TRBJ1-5; D might be TRBD1 (6 bases). CDR1 MNHEY and CDR2 SVGEGT come from the germline V gene. The CDR3 has 11 residues. V lost 3 bases and J 11 bases, leaving 8 bases between the germline ends. The CDR3 DNA reads as TGTGCCAGCAGTTATGAGGGGGCCCAGCATTTT. This sequence encodes CASSYEGAQHF.

The CDR3 region has the DNA TGTGCCAGCAGTTTGGTTGGATCGTTTCAGGGAGAGGATGGCTACACCTTC. Amino acid sequence: CASSLVGSFQGEDGYTF. The V gene is TRBV27, the J gene TRBJ1-2, with a weak D call TRBD1 (5 bases). Germline V gene lookup returns CDR1 MNHEY and CDR2 SMNVEV (reference sequence). Trimming stripped 3 bases from V and 6 bases from J, with 23 bases between. The CDR3 has 17 amino acids.

There are a few counts of this clonotype. The V call is TRBV20-1, the J call TRBJ2-1; 12 bases align to TRBD2. V shed 2 bases, J shed 3 bases, and the junction held 5 bases outside the gene matches. Germline values: CDR1 DFQATT, CDR2 SNEGSKA (reference sequence). The CDR3 consists of 16 residues. The CDR3 DNA reads as TGCAGTGCTAGACCGACTAGCGGGAGTCTCTACAATGAGCAGTTCTTC. Residues: CSARPTSGSLYNEQFF.